This passage covers 18 T cell receptor beta chains from one sample sequenced in a study of CD8+CD57+ T cells in acquired aplastic anemia. Individuals selected for sequencing had exhibited CD8+CD57+ cell expansion on flow cytometry. Genomic DNA acted as the template from which TCR beta VDJ combination and CDR3 sequence profiling were carried out. Using its own MiXCR run on the reads, TCRdb lists one record per CDR3 protein. Found here are 190,000 or so distinct CDR3 sequences, under 50% of them singletons; the top ten hold 1.8%. The sample taken for sequencing was sorted CD4+, CD8+, or CD8+CD57+ T cells (not recorded which) from PBMCs. These receptors all stem from a human donor with aplastic anemia.

This clonotype was recorded at least ten times. Sequence at one end of the junction differs from germline and may be a read error. The chain carries TRBV5-1 and TRBJ2-2; tentatively, D is TRBD2 (6 bases). This CDR3 has 14 amino acids. Germline V CDR1 and CDR2: SGHRS, YFSETQ. In nucleotides, the CDR3 is TGCGCCAGCAGCTCTGGGACTGCGTCCGGAGAGCTGTTTTTT. This codes for CASSSGTASGELFF.

The chain links TRBV20-1 to TRBJ2-5; 10 positions agree with TRBD2. The J segment lost 5 bases and the V segment lost 4 bases, leaving 1 base of the junction unmatched. The germline CDR1 and CDR2 sequences are DFQATT and SNEGSKA (reference sequence). There are 12 residues in the CDR3. CDR3 amino acids: CSAKRGGETQYF. CDR3 bases: TGCAGTGCTAAGCGGGGGGGGGAGACCCAGTACTTC.

The chain recombines TRBV20-1 with TRBJ1-2, with 7 bases identical to TRBD1. This CDR3 region has 13 residues. V dropped 6 bases and J dropped 5; count of bases not matched to a gene: 9. Germline CDR1 is DFQATT and CDR2 is SNEGSKA (reference sequence). As DNA, the CDR3 is TGCAGTGCAAACGACAGGGTGTCTTATGGCTACACCTTC. Translation: CSANDRVSYGYTF.

In the case of this clonotype: A junction boundary mismatches the germline segment, possibly from a read error. The gene calls are TRBV20-1 and TRBJ2-5; D not resolved. Germline lookup yields CDR1 DFQATT and CDR2 SNEGSKA (reference sequence). The CDR3 consists of 10 residues. The CDR3 reads CSAGEETQYF. Written as DNA, the CDR3 is TGCAGTGCTGGAGAAGAGACCCAGTACTTC.

This clonotype came up a few times. The J gene is TRBJ1-5, the V gene TRBV19, with D perhaps TRBD1 (5 bases). CDR3 length: 14 residues. Germline V gene sequence: CDR1 LNHDA, CDR2 SQIVND (reference sequence). The ends were cut back, 1 base at V and 7 bases at J, with 11 bases in the middle. CDR3 region: CASSIGEGSQPQHF. The CDR3, as DNA: TGTGCCAGTAGTATAGGGGAGGGGAGCCAGCCCCAGCATTTT.

The chain joins TRBV24-1 to TRBJ2-7, with D uncertain. CDR3 length: 12 residues. V was pared by 0 bases and J by 9 bases, with 8 bases between. Germline CDR1 reads KGHDR; CDR2 reads SFDVKD. CDR3 nucleotides: TGTGCCACCAGTGATTTGGATTTCAGGCAGTACTTC. This gives the protein CATSDLDFRQYF.

The V gene is TRBV2, the J gene TRBJ1-4; possibly TRBD1 for D (5 bases). Germline V lookup: CDR1 SNHLY, CDR2 FYNNEI. With 3 bases removed from V and 0 bases from J, the gap between germline ends came to 14 bases. The length of the CDR3 is 17 residues. CDR3 in DNA: TGTGCCAGCAGTGATAGGCCGACAGACGCAACTAATGAAAAACTGTTTTTT. Translating gives CASSDRPTDATNEKLFF.

This clonotype was observed a handful of times. The chain uses TRBV30 and TRBJ2-7, with D maybe TRBD2 (7 bases). Trimming took 0 bases from V and 9 from J, leaving 9 bases between them. Germline V gives CDR1 GTSNPN, CDR2 SVGIG (reference sequence). The CDR3 has 11 residues. The CDR3 region has the DNA TGTGCCTGGAGTGTAGGGGGGGTGCAGTACTTC. It codes for CAWSVGGVQYF.

The chain carries TRBV10-3 and TRBJ2-3; 7 positions match TRBD1. In germline, CDR1 is ENHRY, CDR2 SYGVKD. With V trimmed by 3 bases and J by 3 bases, 12 bases remained unmatched. CDR3 length: 17 residues. Here the CDR3 DNA reads TGTGCCATCAGTGATGGTGTGGGACAGCTCCTTACAGATACGCAGTATTTT. Protein: CAISDGVGQLLTDTQYF.

This clonotype was observed many times. The chain combines TRBV2 with TRBJ2-3, with 12 bases aligning to TRBD2. Per germline, CDR1 SNHLY and CDR2 FYNNEI. The length of the CDR3 is 12 residues. V was pared by 9 bases and J by 11 bases, with 6 bases of the junction left unmatched. Written as DNA, the CDR3 is TGTGCCAGGGCAGGACTAGCGGGGCGGCAGTATTTT. The encoded protein is CARAGLAGRQYF.

A note on this clonotype: A much larger clonotype is one base distant, so this may be a read error. The V call is TRBV11-1, the J call TRBJ2-2; a possible D gene is TRBD2 (6 bases). CDR1 is SGHAT, CDR2 FQDESV, per germline (reference sequence). CDR3 length: 15 residues. Trimming took 5 bases from V and 5 from J, leaving 15 bases between them. The CDR3 is CASSRGGGATGELFF. The CDR3 DNA sequence: TGTGCCAGCAGCCGAGGTGGAGGGGCAACCGGGGAGCTGTTTTTT.

This clonotype was detected many times. The rearrangement links TRBV14 to TRBJ2-3, with 7 bases identical to TRBD2. The ends lost 0 bases at V and 4 bases at J; junction bases unmatched: 7. Germline loops: CDR1 SGHDN, CDR2 FVKESK. The CDR3 length is 16 residues. Here the CDR3 reads CASSQDRAGLSDTQYF. CDR3 DNA: TGTGCCAGCAGCCAAGATCGAGCGGGGTTGTCAGATACGCAGTATTTT. Full variable domain (rest looked up from reference TRBV14 and TRBJ2-3): EAGVTQFPSHSVIEKGQTVTLRCDPISGHDNLYWYRRVMGKEIKFLLHFVKESKQDESGMPNNRFLAERTGGTYSTLKVQPAELEDSGVYFCASSQDRAGLSDTQYFGPGTRLTVL.

Concerning this clonotype: The junction and the germline gene differ at one end; a read error may be behind it. This rearrangement joins TRBV10-1 to TRBJ2-1; D gene uncertain. The CDR3 loop spans 14 amino acids. Germline V lookup: CDR1 WNHNN, CDR2 SYGVQD (reference sequence). The CDR3 is CASSATRNGNEQLF. CDR3 DNA sequence: TGCGCCAGCAGTGCTACGAGGAATGGGAATGAGCAGCTCTTC.

This clonotype was counted many times. The CDR3: CASSESARVIDEQFF. CDR3 sequence (DNA): TGTGCCAGCAGTGAATCTGCTCGGGTAATTGATGAGCAGTTCTTC. The rearrangement links TRBV25-1 to TRBJ2-1, with no clear D. V lost 1 base and J lost 8, with 15 bases in between. Germline CDR1 MGHDK, CDR2 SYGVNS. This CDR3 comprises 15 residues.

V is TRBV7-9 and J is TRBJ2-5; D is possibly TRBD2 (6 bases). The germline V gene has CDR1 SEHNR and CDR2 FQNEAQ (reference sequence). Deletions cut 4 bases from V and 4 bases from J, with 10 bases between. CDR3 length: 13 amino acids. CDR3 amino acids: CASSWGLRETQYF. DNA of the CDR3: TGTGCCAGCAGCTGGGGACTTCGAGAGACCCAGTACTTC.

The table lists this clonotype with many counts. In DNA, the CDR3 is TGTGCCAGCAGTCCAGGGAGGGTGGGTGAAAAACTGTTTTTT. This encodes CASSPGRVGEKLFF. V is TRBV2 and J is TRBJ1-4; the D gene is possibly TRBD1 (5 bases). The length of the CDR3 is 14 residues. Germline-derived CDR1 and CDR2 are SNHLY and FYNNEI. Trimming took off 5 bases at V and 7 bases at J, with 14 bases between the two ends.

About this clonotype itself: A read error may be the cause here, since a much bigger clone is one base away. The CDR3 DNA follows: TGTGCCAGCAGCCCCGGGACAGGGCGGGGAAGTGAAAAACTGTTTTTT. This sequence encodes CASSPGTGRGSEKLFF. The chain joins TRBV11-2 to TRBJ1-4, with 9 bases lining up with TRBD1. Trimming cost V 5 bases and J 7 bases; bases outside gene matches: 11. CDR3 length: 16 amino acids. CDR1 is SGHAT and CDR2 is FQNNGV in the germline V gene.

This clonotype has a handful of counts. The chain couples TRBV10-3 to TRBJ2-5; 10 nucleotides align to TRBD1. This CDR3 is 15 amino acids long. Trimming at V came to 0 bases and at J to 5 bases, leaving 3 bases not matched to a gene. The germline gives CDR1 ENHRY, CDR2 SYGVKD. The CDR3 coding sequence is TGTGCCATCAGTGAGTCGGGACAGGGGTTGGAGACCCAGTACTTC. It encodes CAISESGQGLETQYF.